These T cell receptor beta chains were read from a single sample in a study of cytomegalovirus exposure and HLA in healthy donors. Measured with immunoSEQ multiplex PCR; TCRdb has only the in-frame clones, and not every one. The repertoire has roughly 190,000 clones, approximately 84% of them found once; the top ten carry 3.8%. Sample: PBMCs. The receptors stem from a man aged 45 to 65 in good health and CMV-seronegative. Each CDR3 is given with its conserved first and last residue. D genes are given only for firm matches. The size of a clone is reported for some rows only, either as once, few or many, or as a class for expanded clones.

TRBV19	TRBJ1-5	once	TRBD1	CASSATGVSNQPQHF	TGTGCCAGTAGTGCAACAGGGGTCAGCAATCAGCCCCAGCATTTT
TRBV7-2	TRBJ2-2	-	TRBD1	CASSRDRGRATGELFF	TGTGCCAGCAGCCGAGACAGGGGGCGCGCCACCGGGGAGCTGTTTTTT
TRBV30	TRBJ1-2	-	-	CAWADRDGYTF	TGTGCCTGGGCAGACAGAGATGGCTACACCTTC
TRBV7-9	TRBJ2-7	-	-	CSSSLSGANPSEQYF	TGTTCCAGCAGCCTTAGCGGCGCGAACCCTTCCGAGCAGTACTTC
TRBV7-9	TRBJ1-3	-	TRBD1	CASSPGTGRRNTIYF	TGTGCCAGCAGCCCCGGGACAGGGAGGAGAAACACCATATATTTT
TRBV7-2	TRBJ2-7	-	TRBD2	CASSSNGGTYEQYF	TGTGCCAGCAGCTCCAACGGGGGGACCTACGAGCAGTACTTC
TRBV15	TRBJ2-3	-	-	CATNSGSADTQYF	TGTGCCACCAACTCAGGATCCGCAGATACGCAGTATTTT
TRBV18	TRBJ1-2	-	-	CASSPPERPNYGYTF	TGTGCCAGCTCACCACCGGAGAGGCCTAACTATGGCTACACCTTC
TRBV10-1	TRBJ1-2	-	TRBD1	CASSETGQDGYTF	TGCGCCAGCAGTGAGACCGGACAGGATGGCTACACCTTC
TRBV25-1	TRBJ2-4	-	-	CASSEYTLGAIQYF	TGTGCCAGCAGTGAATACACACTCGGAGCCATTCAGTACTTC
TRBV7-9	TRBJ2-5	-	TRBD1	CASSKTGAWTQYF	TGTGCCAGCAGCAAGACAGGGGCCTGGACCCAGTACTTC
TRBV4-2	TRBJ2-7	-	-	CASSQGGYEQYF	TGTGCCAGCAGCCAAGGCGGATACGAGCAGTACTTC
TRBV29-1	TRBJ2-1	-	TRBD1	CSVEGQGVQQFF	TGCAGCGTTGAAGGACAGGGGGTGCAGCAGTTCTTC
TRBV7-3	TRBJ2-2	-	TRBD1	CASSIRTGNTGELFF	TGTGCCAGCAGCATTAGGACAGGGAACACCGGGGAGCTGTTTTTT
TRBV6-1	TRBJ1-1	-	-	CASSGAGAGDTEAFF	TGTGCCAGCAGTGGGGCAGGGGCTGGGGACACTGAAGCTTTCTTT
TRBV6-5	TRBJ1-4	few	-	CASSYKQGGAKLFF	TGTGCCAGCAGTTATAAGCAGGGAGGAGCAAAACTGTTTTTT
TRBV5-5	TRBJ1-3	-	-	CASSLTADRNTIYF	TGTGCCAGCAGCTTGACGGCAGACAGGAACACCATATATTTT
TRBV9	TRBJ1-5	-	-	CASSVQPGDNQPQHF	TGTGCCAGCAGCGTCCAACCGGGAGACAATCAGCCCCAGCATTTT
TRBV7-9	TRBJ2-3	-	TRBD1	CASSRDSGLRTDTQYF	TGTGCCAGCAGCCGGGACAGTGGACTTCGCACAGATACGCAGTATTTT
TRBV19	TRBJ2-4	-	-	CASSPSALGDIQYF	TGTGCCAGTAGTCCCTCCGCCTTGGGCGACATTCAGTACTTC
TRBV7-9	TRBJ2-7	-	-	CASSPTPYEQYF	TGTGCCAGCAGCCCTACCCCGTACGAGCAGTACTTC
TRBV19	TRBJ2-5	-	TRBD1	CASSIASTGEETQYF	TGTGCCAGTAGTATTGCCTCGACAGGGGAAGAGACCCAGTACTTC
TRBV7-2	TRBJ2-1	-	-	CASSRGWGYNEQFF	TGTGCCAGCAGTCGGGGGTGGGGTTACAATGAGCAGTTCTTC
TRBV10-3	TRBJ2-3	-	TRBD2	CAISGGRGTDTQYF	TGTGCCATCAGTGGGGGGAGGGGCACAGATACGCAGTATTTT
TRBV7-8	TRBJ2-7	-	-	CASSLQLGGYEQYF	TGTGCCAGCAGCTTACAACTGGGGGGCTACGAGCAGTACTTC
TRBV27	TRBJ1-1	once	TRBD1	CASSLDRGQAFF	TGTGCCAGCAGTTTAGACAGGGGGCAAGCTTTCTTT